This TCR beta chain was sequenced during a study of PD-1 blockade in classical Hodgkin lymphoma. Study-level findings and limits: A reduction in baseline TCR diversity was reportedly seen in newly diagnosed patients relative to healthy donors.

Trimming removed 0 bases from V and 0 bases from J; junction bases left unmatched: 11. The CDR3 loop spans 18 amino acids. CDR1 and CDR2 from the germline V gene are SGHAT and FQNNGV. With regard to this clone: Its cognate antigen is unknown.

Data came from immunoSEQ multiplex PCR; TCRdb stores just in-frame clones and leaves some out. The sample shows 40,000 to 65,000 clones, more than 65% of them seen only once. Every patient experienced relapse after autologous stem cell transplantation, and brentuximab vedotin exposure varied. The source material was peripheral blood mononuclear cells (PBMCs), sampled at baseline. The sequence was collected from a human donor with classical Hodgkin lymphoma. The chain is built from TRBV11-2 and TRBJ2-7, with 7 bases that match TRBD2. CDR3 nucleotides: TGTGCCAGCAGCTTAGATCGGCGGGGGACGAGAAGCTCCTACGAGCAGTACGTC. It encodes CASSLDRRGTRSSYEQYV.